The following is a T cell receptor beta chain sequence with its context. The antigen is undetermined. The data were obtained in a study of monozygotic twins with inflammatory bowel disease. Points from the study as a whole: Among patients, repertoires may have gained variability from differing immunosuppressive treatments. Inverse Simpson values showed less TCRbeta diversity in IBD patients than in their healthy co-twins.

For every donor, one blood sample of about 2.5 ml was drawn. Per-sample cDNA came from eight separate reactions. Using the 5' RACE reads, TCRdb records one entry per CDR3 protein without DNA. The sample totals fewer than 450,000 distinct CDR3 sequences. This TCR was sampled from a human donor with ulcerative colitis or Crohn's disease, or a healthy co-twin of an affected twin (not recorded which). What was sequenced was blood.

CDR3 sequence reads: CASSQERERSPLHF. The chain carries TRBV4-3 and TRBJ1-6. Germline-derived CDR1 and CDR2 are LGHNA and YSLEER. This CDR3 is built from 14 residues.